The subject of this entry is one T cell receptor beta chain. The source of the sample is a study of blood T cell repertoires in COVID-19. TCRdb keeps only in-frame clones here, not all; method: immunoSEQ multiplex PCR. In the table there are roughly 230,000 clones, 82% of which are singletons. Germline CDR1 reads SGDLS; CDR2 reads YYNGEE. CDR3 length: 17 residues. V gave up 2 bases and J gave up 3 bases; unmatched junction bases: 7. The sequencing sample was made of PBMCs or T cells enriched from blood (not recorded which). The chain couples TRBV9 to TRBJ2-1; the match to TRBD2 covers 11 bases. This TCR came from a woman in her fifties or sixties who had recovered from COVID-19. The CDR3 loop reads CASSVGLAATYYNEQFF. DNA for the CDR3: TGTGCCAGCAGCGTGGGACTAGCGGCAACATACTACAATGAGCAGTTCTTC.